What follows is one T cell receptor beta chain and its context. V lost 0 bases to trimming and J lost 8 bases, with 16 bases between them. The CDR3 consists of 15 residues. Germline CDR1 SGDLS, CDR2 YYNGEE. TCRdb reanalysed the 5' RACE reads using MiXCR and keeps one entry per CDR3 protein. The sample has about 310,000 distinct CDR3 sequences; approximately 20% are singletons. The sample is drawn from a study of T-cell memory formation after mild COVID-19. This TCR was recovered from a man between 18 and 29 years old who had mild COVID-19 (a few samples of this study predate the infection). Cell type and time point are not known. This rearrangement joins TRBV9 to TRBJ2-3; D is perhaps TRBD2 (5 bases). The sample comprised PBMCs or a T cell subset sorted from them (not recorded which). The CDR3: CASSVGGLAAATQYF. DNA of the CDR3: TGTGCCAGCAGCGTAGGAGGACTTGCTGCCGCTACGCAGTATTTT.